Given below is one T cell receptor beta chain in context. The antigen remains undetermined. A much larger clone differs by one base, so this may be a read error. In building TCR beta libraries, iRepertoire HTBI primers were used together with Arm-PCR of CDR3 regions. From the multiplex PCR reads, TCRdb called clonotypes with MiXCR, one entry per CDR3 protein. This sample carries under 400,000 distinct CDR3 sequences, over 15% of them seen once, and the ten largest clones take just under 30%. These data belong to a study of regulatory T cells in long-lasting Graves disease. Study-level results: Researchers examined only peripheral blood and not thyroid tissue.

V lost 4 bases and J lost 1, with 8 bases in between. CDR1 is SGHDT and CDR2 is YYEEEE in the germline V gene. The CDR3 has 13 residues. The sample's time point: newly diagnosed GD, antithyroid drugs for less than 3 months. Construction of the TCR library relied on RNA isolated from PBMCs. These same data were also listed under a study on T cells in Graves' hyperthyroidism and ophthalmopathy.

This chain connects TRBV5-6 to TRBJ2-5; D is possibly TRBD1 (5 bases). The material sequenced was peripheral blood mononuclear cells (PBMCs), taken at new diagnosis, from a patient treated with antithyroid drugs. The sequence was obtained from a man between 40 and 49 years old with Graves disease. The CDR3 DNA reads TGTGCCAGCAGCCGGACATTCCAAGAGACCCAGTACTTC. The encoded protein is CASSRTFQETQYF.